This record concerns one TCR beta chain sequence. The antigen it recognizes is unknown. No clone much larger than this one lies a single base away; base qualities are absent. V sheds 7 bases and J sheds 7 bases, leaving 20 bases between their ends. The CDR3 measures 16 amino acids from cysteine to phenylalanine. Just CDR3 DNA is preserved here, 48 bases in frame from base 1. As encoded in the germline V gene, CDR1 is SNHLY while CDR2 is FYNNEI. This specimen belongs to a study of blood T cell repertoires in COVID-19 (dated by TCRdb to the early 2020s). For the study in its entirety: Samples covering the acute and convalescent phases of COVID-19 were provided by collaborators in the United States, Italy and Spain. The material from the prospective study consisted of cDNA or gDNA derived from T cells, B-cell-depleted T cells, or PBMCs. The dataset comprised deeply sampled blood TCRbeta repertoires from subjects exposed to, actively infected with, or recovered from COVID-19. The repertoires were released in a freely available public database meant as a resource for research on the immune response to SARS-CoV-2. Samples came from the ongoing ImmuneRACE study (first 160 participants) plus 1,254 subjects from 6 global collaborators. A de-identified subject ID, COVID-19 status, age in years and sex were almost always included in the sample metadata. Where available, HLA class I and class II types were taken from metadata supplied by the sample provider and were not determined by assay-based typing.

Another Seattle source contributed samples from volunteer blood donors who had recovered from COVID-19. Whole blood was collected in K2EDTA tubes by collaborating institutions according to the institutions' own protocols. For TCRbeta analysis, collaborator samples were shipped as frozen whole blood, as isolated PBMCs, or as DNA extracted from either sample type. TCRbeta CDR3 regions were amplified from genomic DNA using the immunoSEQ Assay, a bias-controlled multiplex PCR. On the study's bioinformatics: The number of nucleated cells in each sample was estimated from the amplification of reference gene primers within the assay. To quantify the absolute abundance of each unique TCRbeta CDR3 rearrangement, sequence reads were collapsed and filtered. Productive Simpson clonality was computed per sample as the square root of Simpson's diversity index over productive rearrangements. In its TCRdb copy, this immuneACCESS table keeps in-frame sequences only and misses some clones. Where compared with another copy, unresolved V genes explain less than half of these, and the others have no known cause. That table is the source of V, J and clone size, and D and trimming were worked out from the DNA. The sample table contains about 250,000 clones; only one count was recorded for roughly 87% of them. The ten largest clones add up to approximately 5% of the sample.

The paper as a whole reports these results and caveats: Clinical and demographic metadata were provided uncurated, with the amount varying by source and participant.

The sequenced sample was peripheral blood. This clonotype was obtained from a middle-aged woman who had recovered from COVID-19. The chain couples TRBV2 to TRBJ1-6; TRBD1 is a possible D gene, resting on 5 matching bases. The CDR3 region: CASTREGMGFNSPLHF. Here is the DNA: TGTGCCAGCACCCGGGAGGGGATGGGTTTCAATTCACCCCTCCACTTT.